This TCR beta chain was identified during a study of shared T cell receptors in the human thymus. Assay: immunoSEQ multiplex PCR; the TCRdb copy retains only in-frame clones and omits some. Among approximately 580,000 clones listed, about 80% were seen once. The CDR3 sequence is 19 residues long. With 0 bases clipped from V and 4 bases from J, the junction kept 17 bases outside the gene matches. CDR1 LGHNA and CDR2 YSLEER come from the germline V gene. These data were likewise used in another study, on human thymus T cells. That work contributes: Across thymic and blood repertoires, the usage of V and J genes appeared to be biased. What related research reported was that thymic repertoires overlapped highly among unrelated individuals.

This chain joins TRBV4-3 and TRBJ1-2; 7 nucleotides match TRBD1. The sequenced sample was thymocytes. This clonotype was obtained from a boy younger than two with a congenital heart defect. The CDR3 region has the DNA TGCGCCAGCAGCCAAGATTGGGGAGACAGGGACACTTCGCGCTATGGCTACACCTTC. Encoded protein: CASSQDWGDRDTSRYGYTF.